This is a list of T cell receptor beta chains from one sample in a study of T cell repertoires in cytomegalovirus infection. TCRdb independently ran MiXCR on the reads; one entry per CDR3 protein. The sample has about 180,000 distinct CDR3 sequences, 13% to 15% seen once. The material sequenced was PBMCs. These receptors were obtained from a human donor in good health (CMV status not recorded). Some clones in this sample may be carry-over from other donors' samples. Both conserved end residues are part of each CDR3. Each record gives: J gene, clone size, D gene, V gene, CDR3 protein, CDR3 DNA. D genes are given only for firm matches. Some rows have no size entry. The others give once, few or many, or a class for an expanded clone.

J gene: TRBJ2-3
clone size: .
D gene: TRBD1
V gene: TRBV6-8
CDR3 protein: CASSPGQGRTDTQYF
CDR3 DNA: TGTGCCAGCAGCCCCGGACAGGGGAGAACAGATACGCAGTATTTT

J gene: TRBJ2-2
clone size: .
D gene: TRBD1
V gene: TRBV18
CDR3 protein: CASSPGQGTGELFF
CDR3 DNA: TGTGCCAGCTCACCAGGACAGGGGACCGGGGAGCTGTTTTTT

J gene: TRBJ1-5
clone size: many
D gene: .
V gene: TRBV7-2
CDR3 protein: CASSPDRNQPQHF
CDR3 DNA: TGTGCCAGCAGCCCAGACCGCAATCAGCCCCAGCATTTT

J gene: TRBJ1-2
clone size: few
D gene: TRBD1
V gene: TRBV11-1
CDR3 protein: CASSRLTGDRYTF
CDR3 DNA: TGTGCCAGCAGCCGCTTGACAGGGGATCGCTACACCTTC

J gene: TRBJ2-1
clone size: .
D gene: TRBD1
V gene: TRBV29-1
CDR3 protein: CSVEAGGIYNEQFF
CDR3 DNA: TGCAGCGTTGAGGCAGGGGGCATCTACAATGAGCAGTTCTTC

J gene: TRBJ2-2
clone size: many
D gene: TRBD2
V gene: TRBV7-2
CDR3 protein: CASSLVAGGNTGELFF
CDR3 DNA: TGTGCCAGCAGCTTGGTAGCGGGAGGGAACACCGGGGAGCTGTTTTTT

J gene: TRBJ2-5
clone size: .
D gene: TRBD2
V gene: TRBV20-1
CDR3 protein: CSASSGGASETQYF
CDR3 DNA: TGCAGTGCTTCTAGCGGGGGGGCCTCCGAGACCCAGTACTTC

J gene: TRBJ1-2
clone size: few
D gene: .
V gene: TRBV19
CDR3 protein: CASSMRGFYGYTF
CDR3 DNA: TGTGCCAGTAGTATGAGGGGGTTCTATGGCTACACCTTC

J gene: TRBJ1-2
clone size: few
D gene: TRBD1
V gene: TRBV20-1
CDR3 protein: CSARASLKQGARGYTF
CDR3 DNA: TGCAGTGCTAGAGCGAGCCTTAAACAGGGGGCTAGAGGCTACACCTTC

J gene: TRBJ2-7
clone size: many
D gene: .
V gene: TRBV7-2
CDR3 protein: CASSKVDEQYF
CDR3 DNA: TGTGCCAGCTCCAAAGTGGACGAGCAGTACTTC

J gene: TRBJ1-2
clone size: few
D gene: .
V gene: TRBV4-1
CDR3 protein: CASSRGTGANYGYTF
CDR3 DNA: TGCGCCAGCAGCCGAGGGACGGGAGCTAACTATGGCTACACCTTC

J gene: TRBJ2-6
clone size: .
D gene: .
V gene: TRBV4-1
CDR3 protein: CASSQGSHSGANVLTF
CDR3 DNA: TGCGCCAGCAGCCAAGGGTCACACTCCGGGGCCAACGTCCTGACTTTC

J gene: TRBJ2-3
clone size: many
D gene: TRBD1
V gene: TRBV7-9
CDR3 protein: CANTDRSTDTQYF
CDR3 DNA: TGTGCCAACACGGACAGGAGCACAGATACGCAGTATTTT

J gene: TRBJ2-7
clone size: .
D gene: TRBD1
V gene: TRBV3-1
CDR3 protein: CASSQGGTAPPDF
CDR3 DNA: TGTGCCAGCAGCCAAGGGGGGACAGCGCCTCCGGACTTC

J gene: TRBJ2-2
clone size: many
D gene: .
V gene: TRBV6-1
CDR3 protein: CASSLVEGGTGELFF
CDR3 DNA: TGTGCCAGCAGTCTCGTGGAGGGGGGCACCGGGGAGCTGTTTTTT

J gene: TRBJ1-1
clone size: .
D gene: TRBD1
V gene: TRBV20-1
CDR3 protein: CSARQGGRGTEAFF
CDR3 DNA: TGCAGTGCTAGACAGGGGGGTAGGGGCACTGAAGCTTTCTTT

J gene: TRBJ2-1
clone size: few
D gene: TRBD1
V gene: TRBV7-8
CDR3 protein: CASSIGQGNEQFF
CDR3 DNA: TGTGCCAGCAGCATCGGACAGGGGAATGAGCAGTTCTTC

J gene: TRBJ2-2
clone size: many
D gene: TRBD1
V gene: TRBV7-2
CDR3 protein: CASSLEGANGELFF
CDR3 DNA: TGTGCCAGCAGCTTAGAGGGGGCGAACGGGGAGCTGTTTTTT

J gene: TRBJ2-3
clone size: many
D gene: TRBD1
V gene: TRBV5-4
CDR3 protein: CASSLRDRGRRQDTQYF
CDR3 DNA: TGTGCCAGCAGCTTGAGGGACAGGGGACGGCGACAGGATACGCAGTATTTT

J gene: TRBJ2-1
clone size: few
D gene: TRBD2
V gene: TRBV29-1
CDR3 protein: CSVEDLAGDYNEQFF
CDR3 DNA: TGCAGCGTTGAAGATCTAGCGGGGGACTACAATGAGCAGTTCTTC

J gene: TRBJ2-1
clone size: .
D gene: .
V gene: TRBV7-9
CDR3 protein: CASSSLTGTDNEQFF
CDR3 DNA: TGTGCCAGCAGCTCTCTCACCGGAACCGACAATGAGCAGTTCTTC

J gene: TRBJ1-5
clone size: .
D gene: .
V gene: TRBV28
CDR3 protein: CASKSDTSNQPQHF
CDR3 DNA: TGTGCCAGCAAAAGCGACACTAGCAATCAGCCCCAGCATTTT

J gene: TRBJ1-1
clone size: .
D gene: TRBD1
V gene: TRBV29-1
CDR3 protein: CSVRQGRDTEAFF
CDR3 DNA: TGCAGCGTCCGACAGGGGAGGGACACTGAAGCTTTCTTT

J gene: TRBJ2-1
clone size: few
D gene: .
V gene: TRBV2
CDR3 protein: CASSEVGMRHEQFF
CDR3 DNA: TGTGCCAGCAGTGAAGTTGGCATGCGCCATGAGCAGTTCTTC

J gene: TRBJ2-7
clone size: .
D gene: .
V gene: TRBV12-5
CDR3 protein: CASAQDAPYEQYF
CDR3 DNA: TGTGCTAGTGCCCAGGATGCGCCGTACGAGCAGTACTTC

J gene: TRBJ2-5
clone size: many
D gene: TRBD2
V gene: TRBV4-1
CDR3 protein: CASSPQPKAGGRETQYF
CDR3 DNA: TGCGCCAGCAGCCCCCAGCCTAAGGCGGGGGGGCGGGAGACCCAGTACTTC

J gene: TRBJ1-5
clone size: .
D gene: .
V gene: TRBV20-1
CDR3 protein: CSAWQGTDQPQHF
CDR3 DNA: TGCAGTGCATGGCAGGGAACTGATCAGCCCCAGCATTTT

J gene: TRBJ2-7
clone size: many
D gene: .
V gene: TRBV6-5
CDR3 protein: CASSYLPEYEQYF
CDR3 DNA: TGTGCCAGCAGTTACTTGCCGGAGTACGAGCAGTACTTC

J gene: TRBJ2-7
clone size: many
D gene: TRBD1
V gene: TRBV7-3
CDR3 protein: CASSPRGLNEQYF
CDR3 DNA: TGTGCCAGCAGCCCCAGGGGGCTGAACGAGCAGTACTTC